Sequencing of this T cell receptor (beta chain) was carried out in a study of blood T cell repertoires in COVID-19. For this clone: Other DNA sequences in this specimen translate into the identical CDR3.

Assay used: immunoSEQ multiplex PCR; TCRdb lists only in-frame clones, some missing. The sample includes 250,000 to 300,000 clones, around 90% of them seen just once. Recruitment covered 20 to 25 US areas and drew participants whose ages spanned roughly 18 to 89 years. V dropped 0 bases and J dropped 4 bases, with 10 bases sitting between them. From germline, CDR1 is SGDLS and CDR2 YYNGEE. The CDR3 contains 14 residues. The sequence was obtained from a human donor in a cohort exposed to, infected with or recovered from COVID-19 (not recorded which). The donor label of this sample is uncertain. This rearrangement joins TRBV9 to TRBJ1-2; D is perhaps TRBD1 (6 bases). The sequenced sample was PBMCs or T cells enriched from blood (not recorded which). In DNA, the CDR3 is TGTGCCAGCAGCGTAGGGCAGGGGACCTATGGCTACACCTTC. Its translation: CASSVGQGTYGYTF.